The clone carrying this T cell receptor (beta chain) was detected ten times or more. The sample belongs to a study of shared clonotypes between healthy human individuals. Sequencing was performed with immunoSEQ multiplex PCR; in TCRdb, only in-frame clones are kept and a portion is missing. The sample lists around 1,100,000 clones, roughly 80% occurring once. Per the germline V gene, CDR1 is SGHTA and CDR2 is FQGTGA. Unmatched junction bases numbered 9, after V lost 5 bases and J lost 1 base. This CDR3 region has 17 residues. The rearrangement joins TRBV7-3 to TRBJ2-1; 9 bases fit TRBD2. The source is a man between 18 and 29 years old in good health. Some clones in this sample may be carry-over from other donors' samples. The specimen was memory CD4+ T cells from PBMCs. Subset noted: CD45RA-negative fraction. CDR3 residues: CASSLERGRGSYNEQFF. In DNA form, the CDR3 reads TGTGCCAGCAGCCTAGAGCGCGGGAGGGGGTCCTACAATGAGCAGTTCTTC.